Below are 17 T cell receptor beta chains sequenced from a single sample in a study of blood T cell repertoires in COVID-19 (dated by TCRdb to 2018 to 2021). To prepare the library, the immunoSEQ multiplex PCR assay was applied. TCRdb stores this immuneACCESS table with in-frame sequences only. Part of the clones is absent; in the studies checked, under half of the shortfall reflects unresolved V genes, and no reason is known for the rest. In all, the sample holds about 170,000 clones, and 84% of those were seen once. In total, the top ten clones hold 7.7% of the sample. The sequencing sample was made of peripheral blood. Receptors were obtained from a man aged 35 to 55 who had recovered from COVID-19.

The table lists this clone with a count of one. The rearrangement links TRBV29-1 to TRBJ2-7; 7 positions agree with TRBD2. V shed 5 bases and J 3 bases; nucleotides not matched to a gene: 13. There are 15 residues in the CDR3. CDR1 and CDR2 (germline): SQVTM, ANQGSEA. CDR3 sequence reads: CSVSPGGGGGYEQYF. In DNA form, the CDR3 reads TGCAGCGTTTCGCCCGGCGGCGGCGGGGGCTACGAGCAGTACTTC.

The chain links TRBV4-3 to TRBJ2-7, with 9 bases lining up with TRBD1. J lost 4 bases, V lost 3 bases, and 4 bases had no gene match. Germline assignment: CDR1 LGHNA and CDR2 YSLEER. The CDR3 sequence is 14 residues long. CDR3 nucleotides: TGCGCCAGCAGCCACAACAGGGGGCCATACGAGCAGTACTTC. Protein: CASSHNRGPYEQYF.

This rearrangement joins TRBV18 to TRBJ2-1; possible D gene TRBD1, 6 bases. This CDR3 has 14 residues. Germline-derived CDR1 and CDR2 are KGHSH and LQKENI. The ends were cut back, 3 bases at V and 3 bases at J, with 9 bases in the middle. The CDR3 DNA sequence: TGTGCCAGCTCACCCGGACAGAGCTACAATGAGCAGTTCTTC. It encodes CASSPGQSYNEQFF.

V usage is TRBV27 and J usage is TRBJ2-7; TRBD2 agrees at 15 bases. The germline V gene has CDR1 MNHEY and CDR2 SMNVEV (reference sequence). This CDR3 has 17 residues. V was pared by 5 bases and J by 1 base, with 6 bases of the junction left unmatched. DNA for the CDR3: TGTGCCAGCAGTCCGGGACTAGCGGGAGGTGGATCCTACGAGCAGTACTTC. Encoded protein: CASSPGLAGGGSYEQYF.

In DNA form, the CDR3 reads TGCGCCAGCAGCCAAGATACTAGTCTTGGAGAGACCCAGTACTTC. Translation: CASSQDTSLGETQYF. V gene TRBV4-3 combines with J gene TRBJ2-5; D is perhaps TRBD2 (5 bases). Trimming took off 0 bases at V and 4 bases at J, with 12 bases between the two ends. Germline assignment: CDR1 LGHNA and CDR2 YSLEER. The CDR3 is made up of 15 amino acids.

V and J are TRBV5-6 and TRBJ2-7, with a possible D match to TRBD2 (6 bases). Germline V gene lookup returns CDR1 SGHDT and CDR2 YYEEEE. V was shortened by 1 base and J by 0 bases, with 17 bases between the two germline ends. The CDR3 contains 17 residues. The CDR3 bases are TGTGCCAGCAGCTTGCCCCTCGGCGGGGCACACTCCTACGAGCAGTACTTC. As protein: CASSLPLGGAHSYEQYF.

The gene calls are TRBV6-1 and TRBJ2-5; tentatively, D is TRBD1 (5 bases). Germline CDR1 MNHNS, CDR2 SASEGT. V shed 3 bases and J shed 4 bases, with 12 bases lying between them. This CDR3 spans 14 amino acids. In DNA, the CDR3 is TGTGCCAGCAGTGATTCAGGGTATGGAGAGACCCAGTACTTC. Amino acids: CASSDSGYGETQYF.

The chain has TRBV28 and TRBJ1-2; 9 nucleotides align to TRBD1. CDR3 length: 14 residues. Germline-derived CDR1 and CDR2 are MDHEN and SYDVKM. Germline trimming cut 6 bases from V and 10 bases from J; bases unmatched to any gene: 12. The CDR3 nucleotides are TGTGCCAGCAGACCCGGGACAGGGTATGGGAACTACACCTTC. Encoded protein: CASRPGTGYGNYTF.

J is TRBJ1-1 and V is TRBV4-3, with D unclear. The CDR3 is 12 residues long. Germline CDR1 is LGHNA and CDR2 is YSLEER. V dropped 4 bases and J dropped 1 base, with 4 bases sitting between them. Here the CDR3 reads CASSLQNTEAFF. As DNA, the CDR3 is TGCGCCAGCAGCCTTCAGAACACTGAAGCTTTCTTT.

With respect to this clone: Its ends do not fully match the called genes, so a read error is possible. This chain uses TRBV7-2 with TRBJ2-5, with 7 bases identical to TRBD1. CDR3 length: 14 residues. The V gene's germline CDR1 is SGHTA and CDR2 FQGNSA. The chain's CDR3 is CAGSLGRGSVTQYF. CDR3 in DNA: TGTGCCGGCAGCTTAGGCAGGGGGAGCGTGACCCAGTACTTC.

V is TRBV7-2 and J is TRBJ1-1; 9 bases match TRBD1. The V gene end was trimmed by 5 bases and the J gene end by 5 bases; junction bases not matched to a gene: 6. The CDR3 totals 14 residues. The V gene's germline CDR1 is SGHTA and CDR2 FQGNSA. CDR3 bases: TGTGCCAGCAGCCCACAGGGGGCAAGGACTGAAGCTTTCTTT. Translated: CASSPQGARTEAFF. The whole variable domain, remainder taken from reference TRBV7-2 and TRBJ1-1, is GAGVSQSPSNKVTEKGKDVELRCDPISGHTALYWYRQSLGQGLEFLIYFQGNSAPDKSGLPSDRFSAERTGGSVSTLTIQRTQQEDSAVYLCASSPQGARTEAFFGQGTRLTVV.

The rearrangement links TRBV11-1 to TRBJ2-3; D is unclear. CDR3 size: 14 residues. The V gene lost 1 base and the J gene lost 2 bases, with 7 bases spanning the gap. Germline V gene lookup returns CDR1 SGHAT and CDR2 FQDESV (reference sequence). This CDR3 reads CASSLGRITDTQYF. The CDR3 bases are TGTGCCAGCAGCTTAGGGCGGATCACAGATACGCAGTATTTT.

V gene TRBV2 combines with J gene TRBJ1-2, with D possibly TRBD1 on 6 matching bases. V was trimmed by 2 bases and J by 1 base, leaving 8 bases between them. The CDR3 covers 14 residues. Germline-derived CDR1 and CDR2 are SNHLY and FYNNEI. This CDR3 reads CASSEQGNNYGYTF. The CDR3 DNA is TGTGCCAGCAGTGAACAGGGGAATAACTATGGCTACACCTTC.

The chain combines TRBV27 with TRBJ2-3; 8 bases fit TRBD2. The CDR3 is 15 amino acids. Trimming at V came to 3 bases and at J to 3 bases, leaving 5 bases not matched to a gene. Germline V gene sequence: CDR1 MNHEY, CDR2 SMNVEV (reference sequence). CDR3 nucleotides: TGTGCCAGCAGTTTTATCGGGGGGGGTACAGATACGCAGTATTTT. The encoded protein is CASSFIGGGTDTQYF.

The rearrangement uses TRBV6-5 and TRBJ1-6; possible D gene TRBD1, 5 bases. V lost 4 bases and J lost 12, with 16 bases in between. This CDR3 contains 14 residues. The germline V gene has CDR1 MNHEY and CDR2 SVGAGI. CDR3: CASSSFRASGPLHF. The CDR3 DNA sequence: TGTGCCAGCAGTTCCTTCAGGGCTTCGGGACCCCTCCACTTT.

This clone occurred once. The gene calls are TRBV4-1 and TRBJ2-7, with D unclear. CDR3 length: 17 amino acids. Germline V gives CDR1 MGHRA, CDR2 YSYEKL. Trimming shortened V by 1 base and J by 2 bases, and 18 bases separated the two germline ends. The CDR3 here is CASSQVSTQTLTYEQYF. As DNA, the CDR3 is TGCGCCAGCAGCCAAGTGTCCACACAAACCTTAACCTACGAGCAGTACTTC.

The chain combines TRBV4-3 with TRBJ1-1, with D maybe TRBD1 (5 bases). Germline assignment: CDR1 LGHNA and CDR2 YSLEER. The CDR3 extends over 13 amino acids. The germline V and J ends were trimmed by 0 bases and 7 bases, with 9 bases remaining between them. The CDR3 bases are TGCGCCAGCAGCCAAGAATGGGGCCGTGAAGCTTTCTTT. Residues: CASSQEWGREAFF.